Below are 16 T cell receptor beta chains sequenced from a single sample in a study of beta chain features in type 1 diabetes. Expressed TCRB transcripts were sequenced because the isolated RNA had all been reverse transcribed beforehand. Profiled with immunoSEQ multiplex PCR; TCRdb holds only in-frame clones, not every one. Here the sample spans some 100,000 clones, roughly 40% being singletons. The material sequenced was stem cell memory CD4+ T cells from blood. The receptors stem from a woman aged 18-30 years in good health.

The chain joins TRBV29-1 to TRBJ2-7; D is perhaps TRBD2 (6 bases). Germline CDR1 is SQVTM and CDR2 is ANQGSEA. The V and J ends lost 6 bases and 2 bases respectively, with 11 bases between them. This CDR3 has 12 amino acids. The CDR3 sequence is CSVAWGAYEQYF. In nucleotides, the CDR3 is TGCAGCGTGGCTTGGGGGGCCTACGAGCAGTACTTC.

This chain links TRBV6-4 with TRBJ1-5; D is undetermined. The V gene lost 5 bases and the J gene lost 4 bases, with 9 bases spanning the gap. Per germline, CDR1 MRHNA and CDR2 SNTAGT. The CDR3 length is 13 residues. CDR3 nucleotides: TGTGCCAGCAGTTCGTACAGAAATCAGCCCCAGCATTTT. Translation gives CASSSYRNQPQHF.

The J gene is TRBJ1-5, the V gene TRBV6-1, with 7 bases aligning to TRBD1. The J segment lost 4 bases and the V segment lost 7 bases, leaving 10 bases of the junction unmatched. Germline V lookup: CDR1 MNHNS, CDR2 SASEGT. CDR3 size: 15 residues. The DNA for the CDR3 is TGTGCCAGCACCTCCATCGACAGGGAAAATCAGCCCCAGCATTTT. Encoded protein: CASTSIDRENQPQHF.

The rearrangement joins TRBV19 to TRBJ2-5, with no clear D. From germline, CDR1 is LNHDA and CDR2 SQIVND (reference sequence). The CDR3 loop spans 13 amino acids. Trimming stripped 2 bases from V and 1 base from J, with 5 bases between. The CDR3 DNA follows: TGTGCCAGTAGTATAATCTTCCAAGAGACCCAGTACTTC. It specifies CASSIIFQETQYF.

This clone was seen a few times. The V gene is TRBV18, the J gene TRBJ2-1; 8 nucleotides agree with TRBD1. The germline gives CDR1 KGHSH, CDR2 LQKENI. CDR3 length: 16 residues. The ends lost 0 bases at V and 9 bases at J; junction bases unmatched: 10. The DNA for the CDR3 is TGTGCCAGCTCACCACCGAGCAGGGGGCATCTTGGTGAGCAGTTCTTC. Residues: CASSPPSRGHLGEQFF.

The V and J genes are TRBV7-2 and TRBJ2-1; no clear D gene. The germline V and J ends were trimmed by 5 bases and 5 bases, with 7 bases remaining between them. The CDR3 has 12 residues. Germline V gene sequence: CDR1 SGHTA, CDR2 FQGNSA. CDR3 sequence (DNA): TGTGCCAGCAGCAAGAGAGACAATGAGCAGTTCTTC. Its protein product is CASSKRDNEQFF.

This chain links TRBV6-6 with TRBJ2-1, with D perhaps TRBD1 (5 bases). Trimming stripped 2 bases from V and 8 bases from J, with 7 bases between. Looked up from germline, CDR1 is MNHNY and CDR2 is SVGAGI (reference sequence). This CDR3 contains 12 residues. CDR3 amino acids: CASSYKGYEQFF. In DNA form, the CDR3 reads TGTGCCAGCAGTTACAAGGGGTATGAGCAGTTCTTC.

V gene TRBV7-9 combines with J gene TRBJ2-7; D may be TRBD1 (6 bases). Germline V gene sequence: CDR1 SEHNR, CDR2 FQNEAQ (reference sequence). V was trimmed by 6 bases and J by 2 bases, leaving 11 bases between them. This CDR3 has 13 residues. In DNA form, the CDR3 reads TGTGCCAGCAGTTTCGACAGGACCTACGAGCAGTACTTC. Protein product: CASSFDRTYEQYF.

This rearrangement joins TRBV5-1 to TRBJ2-3; TRBD2 matches 7 bases. The CDR3 sequence is 14 residues long. The J segment lost 5 bases and the V segment lost 4 bases, leaving 7 bases of the junction unmatched. CDR1 is SGHRS, CDR2 YFSETQ, per germline. The CDR3 region has the DNA TGCGCCAGCAGCCCCGGGAGGAGGATAGATACGCAGTATTTT. Translating gives CASSPGRRIDTQYF.

This clone was seen a handful of times. The chain is built from TRBV5-1 and TRBJ2-7; 10 bases are shared with TRBD2. Unmatched junction bases numbered 7, after V lost 1 base and J lost 3 bases. The CDR3 totals 16 residues. Germline V lookup: CDR1 SGHRS, CDR2 YFSETQ. CDR3 in amino acids: CASSLILAGDIYEQYF. The CDR3 region has the DNA TGCGCCAGCAGCTTGATCCTAGCGGGAGACATCTACGAGCAGTACTTC. The full variable domain, its missing parts supplied by reference TRBV5-1 and TRBJ2-7, is KAGVTQTPRYLIKTRGQQVTLSCSPISGHRSVSWYQQTPGQGLQFLFEYFSETQRNKGNFPGRFSGRQFSNSRSEMNVSTLELGDSALYLCASSLILAGDIYEQYFGPGTRLTVT.

This clone was counted only a few times. This sequence joins TRBV25-1 and TRBJ2-7, with 8 bases fitting TRBD2. The CDR3 consists of 11 residues. Germline trimming cut 8 bases from V and 6 bases from J; bases unmatched to any gene: 3. Germline loops: CDR1 MGHDK, CDR2 SYGVNS. Here the CDR3 DNA reads TGTGCCAGCCTGGCGGGGGGCGAGCAGTACTTC. Its protein product is CASLAGGEQYF.

This chain connects TRBV13 to TRBJ2-7; D is unclear. The CDR3 extends over 15 amino acids. Germline CDR1 is PRHDT and CDR2 is FYEKMQ (reference sequence). Trimming removed 5 bases from V and 0 bases from J, with 14 bases in between. DNA for the CDR3: TGTGCCAGCAGCCCAACCCCCCTCAGCTCCTACGAGCAGTACTTC. This codes for CASSPTPLSSYEQYF.

A few counts support this clone. The chain couples TRBV27 to TRBJ2-3, with D perhaps matching TRBD2 (6 bases). The CDR3 runs to 14 residues. V was pared by 3 bases and J by 1 base, with 8 bases between. Germline loops: CDR1 MNHEY, CDR2 SMNVEV (reference sequence). The DNA for the CDR3 is TGTGCCAGCAGTTTGGGCGGGGGCACAGATACGCAGTATTTT. Translating gives CASSLGGGTDTQYF.

The gene calls are TRBV6-5 and TRBJ1-2, with TRBD1 identical over 9 bases. V lost 1 base, J lost 6 bases, and 6 bases stayed unmatched. Looked up from germline, CDR1 is MNHEY and CDR2 is SVGAGI. CDR3 size: 15 residues. CDR3 DNA: TGTGCCAGCAGTTACTATTCGAGACAGGGGGATGGCTACACCTTC. Translated, it gives CASSYYSRQGDGYTF.

The V gene is TRBV30, the J gene TRBJ2-7; 7 bases fit TRBD1. Per germline, CDR1 GTSNPN and CDR2 SVGIG (reference sequence). The ends lost 5 bases at V and 3 bases at J; junction bases unmatched: 10. The CDR3 runs to 14 residues. CDR3 residues: CAWGGQARNYEQYF. The CDR3, as DNA: TGTGCCTGGGGTGGACAGGCACGAAACTACGAGCAGTACTTC.

V and J are TRBV7-2 and TRBJ2-5; 11 bases fit TRBD2. The CDR3 consists of 15 residues. After removal of 5 bases from V and 4 bases from J, the junction contained 6 bases not matched to a gene. From germline, CDR1 is SGHTA and CDR2 FQGNSA. In DNA, the CDR3 is TGTGCCAGCAGCCTACTAGCGGGAGTTGGAGAGACCCAGTACTTC. This encodes CASSLLAGVGETQYF. Filled out from reference TRBV7-2 and TRBJ2-5, the complete variable domain reads GAGVSQSPSNKVTEKGKDVELRCDPISGHTALYWYRQSLGQGLEFLIYFQGNSAPDKSGLPSDRFSAERTGGSVSTLTIQRTQQEDSAVYLCASSLLAGVGETQYFGPGTRLLVL.